The 23 T cell receptor beta chains given below trace back to one sample, sequenced in a study of chemoradiotherapy in HPV16-positive cancers. Data came from immunoSEQ multiplex PCR; TCRdb stores just in-frame clones and leaves some out. The sample holds tens of thousands of clones; about 88% are singletons and the top ten take roughly 5%. The sample here was blood, taken from a patient who underwent chemoradiotherapy. The receptors were gathered from a human donor with HPV-associated anogenital cancer.

J is TRBJ1-1 and V is TRBV9; perhaps TRBD1 as D (6 bases). Trimming took off 0 bases at V and 4 bases at J, with 10 bases between the two ends. This CDR3 spans 14 amino acids. CDR1 and CDR2 (germline): SGDLS, YYNGEE. The CDR3 nucleotides read TGTGCCAGCAGCGTAGACTCGGGGGCCACTGAAGCTTTCTTT. It translates to CASSVDSGATEAFF.

The J gene is TRBJ2-1, the V gene TRBV6-1, with D possibly being TRBD2 (6 bases). This CDR3 spans 16 amino acids. Per the germline V gene, CDR1 is MNHNS and CDR2 is SASEGT. V shed 0 bases and J shed 12 bases, with 21 bases lying between them. CDR3 residues: CASSEAGRNSGNWQFF. The CDR3 DNA reads as TGTGCCAGCAGTGAAGCGGGGAGGAATAGCGGTAACTGGCAGTTCTTC.

This rearrangement joins TRBV27 to TRBJ1-1, with 10 bases lining up with TRBD1. The CDR3 runs 15 residues. The trim removed 6 bases at V and 4 bases at J, leaving 8 bases unmatched. Germline V CDR1 and CDR2: MNHEY, SMNVEV (reference sequence). This chain's CDR3 is CASSLTTGGSTEAFF. The CDR3 DNA reads TGTGCCAGCAGCTTAACGACAGGGGGCTCCACTGAAGCTTTCTTT.

The chain joins TRBV6-6 to TRBJ1-5; the D gene is possibly TRBD1 (5 bases). CDR1 and CDR2 from the germline V gene are MNHNY and SVGAGI (reference sequence). The CDR3 covers 14 residues. V was clipped by 2 bases and J by 8 bases, with 13 bases between them. The CDR3 nucleotides are TGTGCCAGCAGTTACACTTCGGGGGGGGAGCCCCAGCATTTT. Protein product: CASSYTSGGEPQHF.

The genes are TRBV9 and TRBJ2-2; D unclear. Germline loops: CDR1 SGDLS, CDR2 YYNGEE. The length of the CDR3 is 13 residues. The V end lost 0 bases, the J end lost 6 bases, and 6 bases lay between the germline ends. The DNA for the CDR3 is TGTGCCAGCAGCGTAGCCGGCCCCGGGGAGCTGTTTTTT. Protein: CASSVAGPGELFF.

The rearrangement uses TRBV4-3 and TRBJ2-3; TRBD1 is a possible D gene (5 bases). V shed 0 bases and J shed 5 bases, with 18 bases lying between them. Germline V CDR1 and CDR2: LGHNA, YSLEER. The CDR3 is made up of 17 amino acids. CDR3 residues: CASSQETGRGRLDTQYF. CDR3 DNA: TGCGCCAGCAGCCAAGAAACGGGTAGGGGTAGATTAGATACGCAGTATTTT.

The chain recombines TRBV9 with TRBJ2-7; weak D call: TRBD1 (6 bases). Germline values: CDR1 SGDLS, CDR2 YYNGEE. The CDR3 is 14 residues long. Between the trimmed V and J ends, which lost 0 bases and 1 base, there was a span of 8 bases. The CDR3 DNA sequence: TGTGCCAGCAGCGTAGACGGGACATCCTACGAGCAGTACTTC. This encodes CASSVDGTSYEQYF.

This rearrangement joins TRBV7-2 to TRBJ1-6; the D is unclear. V was shortened by 5 bases and J by 14 bases, with 25 bases between the two germline ends. This CDR3 region has 16 residues. CDR1 is SGHTA and CDR2 is FQGNSA in the germline V gene. The CDR3 spells CASSLLFRQSYQALHF. In DNA form, the CDR3 reads TGTGCCAGCAGCCTGCTATTTAGGCAGTCTTATCAAGCCCTCCACTTT.

This chain connects TRBV7-8 to TRBJ2-1, with 10 bases aligning to TRBD2. Germline V gene lookup returns CDR1 SGHVS and CDR2 FQNEAQ. V was pared by 5 bases and J by 5 bases, with 9 bases of the junction left unmatched. There are 16 residues in the CDR3. The CDR3 nucleotides read TGTGCCAGCAGCCGACCCTTAGCGGGGGGTAACAATGAGCAGTTCTTC. Translated, it gives CASSRPLAGGNNEQFF.

This clone appeared a few times. The genes are TRBV6-5 and TRBJ1-2; 10 positions match TRBD1. This CDR3 is built from 14 residues. Trimming at V came to 2 bases and at J to 4 bases, leaving 1 base not matched to a gene. Germline CDR1 reads MNHEY; CDR2 reads SVGAGI. Here the CDR3 DNA reads TGTGCCAGCAGTTACAGGGACAGGGGCTATGGCTACACCTTC. Its translation: CASSYRDRGYGYTF.

J is TRBJ2-3 and V is TRBV7-8; 8 positions agree with TRBD2. Trimming took 1 base from V and 4 from J; bases not matched to a gene: 7. The CDR3 consists of 16 residues. The germline V gene has CDR1 SGHVS and CDR2 FQNEAQ. The CDR3 region is CASSLGRASGPDTQYF. CDR3 nucleotide sequence: TGTGCCAGCAGCTTAGGAAGGGCTAGCGGGCCAGATACGCAGTATTTT.

This chain connects TRBV27 to TRBJ2-3; no clear D gene. V lost 8 bases, J lost 10 bases, and 13 bases lay in between. This CDR3 comprises 11 residues. Germline CDR1 MNHEY, CDR2 SMNVEV (reference sequence). CDR3 nucleotide sequence: TGTGCCAGCGGCCCTTTTTTTCCGCAGTATTTT. It is translated as CASGPFFPQYF.

The genes are TRBV5-1 and TRBJ2-7; TRBD2 aligns across 13 bases. The CDR3 runs 16 residues. Per germline, CDR1 SGHRS and CDR2 YFSETQ. Trimming removed 5 bases from V and 0 bases from J; junction bases left unmatched: 5. CDR3 in DNA: TGCGCCAGCAGGACTAGCGGGGGGCCCCCCTCCTACGAGCAGTACTTC. Translating gives CASRTSGGPPSYEQYF.

This clone appeared once. The chain links TRBV19 to TRBJ2-3, with D possibly being TRBD2 (6 bases). V was trimmed by 4 bases and J by 2 bases, leaving 19 bases between them. The CDR3 has 17 amino acids. Germline V CDR1 and CDR2: LNHDA, SQIVND (reference sequence). The CDR3 loop reads CASSTAGTGLYTDTQYF. CDR3 bases: TGTGCCAGTAGTACCGCCGGGACTGGACTATACACAGATACGCAGTATTTT.

This clone was recorded once. The chain recombines TRBV18 with TRBJ2-1, with 7 bases identical to TRBD1. The CDR3 is made up of 17 amino acids. V lost 0 bases to trimming and J lost 4 bases; unmatched junction nucleotides: 9. Germline V gene sequence: CDR1 KGHSH, CDR2 LQKENI. The CDR3 region has the DNA TGTGCCAGCTCACCACCGAAAAGGGGGCAAGGGTACAATGAGCAGTTCTTC. This sequence encodes CASSPPKRGQGYNEQFF.

J is TRBJ2-5 and V is TRBV5-1; D is unclear. The V gene lost 0 bases and the J gene lost 0 bases, with 12 bases spanning the gap. This CDR3 has 16 residues. The germline V gene encodes CDR1 SGHRS and CDR2 YFSETQ. In DNA form, the CDR3 reads TGCGCCAGCAGCTTGGCCGTCCGGCAGTACCAAGAGACCCAGTACTTC. Protein product: CASSLAVRQYQETQYF.

This clone was seen only a few times. The V and J genes are TRBV9 and TRBJ2-5, with 8 nucleotides matching TRBD1. V gave up 1 base and J gave up 4 bases; unmatched junction bases: 6. Germline V CDR1 and CDR2: SGDLS, YYNGEE. The CDR3 loop spans 15 amino acids. This CDR3 reads CASSVTGGTGETQYF. CDR3 bases: TGTGCCAGCAGCGTAACAGGGGGGACGGGAGAGACCCAGTACTTC.

This clone was picked up a small number of times. This chain links TRBV15 with TRBJ1-5, with no clear D. The length of the CDR3 is 13 residues. V was shortened by 4 bases and J by 11 bases, with 15 bases between the two germline ends. Germline V gives CDR1 LNHNV, CDR2 YYDKDF (reference sequence). The DNA of the CDR3 is TGTGCCACCAGCAAAGACCCCATTGGATCCCAGCATTTT. Its protein is CATSKDPIGSQHF.

V is TRBV4-2 and J is TRBJ2-3; TRBD2 agrees at 8 bases. Germline V gene data show CDR1 as LGHNA and CDR2 as YNFKEQ. Losses at the gene ends were 3 bases for V and 0 bases for J; bases not matched to a gene: 5. The CDR3 consists of 16 residues. The CDR3 loop reads CASSQGSGRSTDTQYF. The DNA for the CDR3 is TGTGCCAGCAGCCAGGGGAGCGGGAGAAGCACAGATACGCAGTATTTT.

This chain links TRBV18 with TRBJ1-1, with 11 bases identical to TRBD1. Germline V gene data show CDR1 as KGHSH and CDR2 as LQKENI. Unmatched junction bases numbered 1, after V lost 3 bases and J lost 4 bases. CDR3 size: 14 residues. DNA for the CDR3: TGTGCCAGCTCACCTGGACAGGGGGCCACTGAAGCTTTCTTT. Residues: CASSPGQGATEAFF.

The chain links TRBV5-4 to TRBJ2-1; TRBD2 agrees at 10 bases. The trim removed 2 bases at V and 7 bases at J, leaving 21 bases unmatched. This CDR3 is 20 amino acids long. CDR1 is SGHNT, CDR2 YYREEE, per germline (reference sequence). CDR3 in amino acids: CASSFNGKAGGYHFANEQFF. The CDR3 coding sequence is TGTGCCAGCAGCTTCAATGGAAAAGCGGGAGGGTACCATTTTGCAAATGAGCAGTTCTTC.

The CDR3: CASSLEGNGETQYF. The CDR3 nucleotides are TGCGCCAGCAGCTTGGAGGGGAACGGGGAGACCCAGTACTTC. The rearrangement uses TRBV5-1 and TRBJ2-5, with D tentatively TRBD1 (5 bases). The V gene lost 0 bases and the J gene lost 5 bases, with 11 bases spanning the gap. CDR1 is SGHRS and CDR2 is YFSETQ in the germline V gene. This CDR3 contains 14 residues.

The rearrangement uses TRBV6-5 and TRBJ1-2; D is undetermined. CDR1 is MNHEY and CDR2 is SVGAGI in the germline V gene. CDR3 length equals 14 residues. The CDR3 protein is CAQRPRLSNYGYTF. The CDR3 coding sequence is TGTGCTCAGCGACCCAGGCTTTCTAACTATGGCTACACCTTC.